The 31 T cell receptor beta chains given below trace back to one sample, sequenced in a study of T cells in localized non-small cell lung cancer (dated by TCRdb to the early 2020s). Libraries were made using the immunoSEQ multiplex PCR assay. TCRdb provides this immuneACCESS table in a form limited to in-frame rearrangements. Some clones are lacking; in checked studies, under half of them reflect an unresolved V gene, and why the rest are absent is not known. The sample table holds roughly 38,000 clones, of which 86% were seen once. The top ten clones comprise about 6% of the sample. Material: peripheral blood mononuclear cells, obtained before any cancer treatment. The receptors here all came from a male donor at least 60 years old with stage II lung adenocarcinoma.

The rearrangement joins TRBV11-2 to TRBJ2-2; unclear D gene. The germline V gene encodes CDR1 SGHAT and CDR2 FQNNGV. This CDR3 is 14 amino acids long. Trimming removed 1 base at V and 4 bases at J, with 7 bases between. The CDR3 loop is CASSLVRSTGELFF. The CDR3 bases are TGTGCCAGCAGCTTAGTTAGGAGCACCGGGGAGCTGTTTTTT.

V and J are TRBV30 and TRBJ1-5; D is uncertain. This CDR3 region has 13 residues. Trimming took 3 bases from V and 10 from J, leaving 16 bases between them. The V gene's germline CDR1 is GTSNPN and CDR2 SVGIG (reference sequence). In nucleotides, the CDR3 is TGTGCCTGGAGCCCGAGGACCTCCGGTCCCCAGCATTTT. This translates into CAWSPRTSGPQHF. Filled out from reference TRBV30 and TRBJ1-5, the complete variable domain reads SQTIHQWPATLVQPVGSPLSLECTVEGTSNPNLYWYRQAAGRGLQLLFYSVGIGQISSEVPQNLSASRPQDRQFILSSKKLLLSDSGFYLCAWSPRTSGPQHFGDGTRLSIL.

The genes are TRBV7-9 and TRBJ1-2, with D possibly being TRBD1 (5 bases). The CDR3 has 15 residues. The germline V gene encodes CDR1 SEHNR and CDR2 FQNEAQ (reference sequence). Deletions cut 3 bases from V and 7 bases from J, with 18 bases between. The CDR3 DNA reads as TGTGCCAGCAGCTTTCCGGGAGGGGAGGACTCTGGCTACACCTTC. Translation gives CASSFPGGEDSGYTF.

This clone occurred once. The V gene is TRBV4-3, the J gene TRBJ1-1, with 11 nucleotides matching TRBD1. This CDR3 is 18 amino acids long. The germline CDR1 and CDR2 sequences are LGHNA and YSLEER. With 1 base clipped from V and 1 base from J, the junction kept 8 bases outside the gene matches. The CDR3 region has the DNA TGCGCCAGCAGCCAAGGGACAGGGGGCGTAACGGGGAACACTGAAGCTTTCTTT. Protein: CASSQGTGGVTGNTEAFF.

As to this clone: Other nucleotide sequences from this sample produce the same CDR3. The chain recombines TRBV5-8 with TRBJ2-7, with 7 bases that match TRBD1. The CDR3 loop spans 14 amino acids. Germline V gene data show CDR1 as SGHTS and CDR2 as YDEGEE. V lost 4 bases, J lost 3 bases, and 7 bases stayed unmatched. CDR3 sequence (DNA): TGTGCCAGCAGCCTCGGGCAGGGGGTCTACGAGCAGTACTTC. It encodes CASSLGQGVYEQYF.

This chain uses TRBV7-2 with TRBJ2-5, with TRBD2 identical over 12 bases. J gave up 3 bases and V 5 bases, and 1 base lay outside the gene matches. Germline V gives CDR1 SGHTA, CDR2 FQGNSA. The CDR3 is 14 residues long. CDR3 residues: CASSRTSGKETQYF. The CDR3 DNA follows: TGTGCCAGCAGCCGGACTAGCGGGAAAGAGACCCAGTACTTC.

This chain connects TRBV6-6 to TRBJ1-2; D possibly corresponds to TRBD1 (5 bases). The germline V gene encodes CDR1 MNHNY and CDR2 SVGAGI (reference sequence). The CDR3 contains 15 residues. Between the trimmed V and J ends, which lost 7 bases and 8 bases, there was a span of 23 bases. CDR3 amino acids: CASTGGEGPPRGYTF. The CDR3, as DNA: TGTGCCAGCACCGGAGGAGAGGGACCCCCTCGGGGCTACACCTTC.

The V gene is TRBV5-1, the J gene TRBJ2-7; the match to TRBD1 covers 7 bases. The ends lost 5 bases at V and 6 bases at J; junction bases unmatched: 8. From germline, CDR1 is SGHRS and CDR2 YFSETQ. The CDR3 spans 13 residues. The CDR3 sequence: CASRYDRVAEQYF. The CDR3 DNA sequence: TGCGCCAGCAGATATGACAGGGTAGCCGAGCAGTACTTC.

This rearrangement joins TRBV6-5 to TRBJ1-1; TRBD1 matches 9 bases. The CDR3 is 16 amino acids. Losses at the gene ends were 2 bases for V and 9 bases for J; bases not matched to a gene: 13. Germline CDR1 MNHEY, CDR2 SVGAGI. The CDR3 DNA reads TGTGCCAGCAGTTACGGAGTCGTCCGACAGGGGGAAAAAGCTTTCTTT. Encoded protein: CASSYGVVRQGEKAFF.

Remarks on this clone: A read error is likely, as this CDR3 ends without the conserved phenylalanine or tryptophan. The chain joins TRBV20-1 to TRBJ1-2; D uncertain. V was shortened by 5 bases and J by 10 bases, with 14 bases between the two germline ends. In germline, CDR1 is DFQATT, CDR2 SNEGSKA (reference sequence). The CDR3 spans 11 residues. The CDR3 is CSALPRESYTL. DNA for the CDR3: TGCAGTGCTCTCCCCCGGGAGTCCTACACCCTC.

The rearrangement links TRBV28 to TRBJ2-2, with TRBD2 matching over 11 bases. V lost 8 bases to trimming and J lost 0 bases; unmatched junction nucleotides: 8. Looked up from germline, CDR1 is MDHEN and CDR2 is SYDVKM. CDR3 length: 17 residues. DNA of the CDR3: TGTGCCAGCGGGCCCCCGGGACTAGCGGCGAACACCGGGGAGCTGTTTTTT. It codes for CASGPPGLAANTGELFF.

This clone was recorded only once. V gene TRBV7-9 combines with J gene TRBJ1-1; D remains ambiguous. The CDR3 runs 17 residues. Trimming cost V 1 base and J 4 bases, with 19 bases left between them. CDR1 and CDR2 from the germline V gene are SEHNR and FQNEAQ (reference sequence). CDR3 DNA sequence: TGTGCCAGCAGCTTAGGCGGTATGGGTGGGGTGATCACTGAAGCTTTCTTT. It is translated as CASSLGGMGGVITEAFF. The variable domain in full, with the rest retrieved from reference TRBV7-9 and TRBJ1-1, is DTGVSQNPRHKITKRGQNVTFRCDPISEHNRLYWYRQTLGQGPEFLTYFQNEAQLEKSRLLSDRFSAERPKGSFSTLEIQRTEQGDSAMYLCASSLGGMGGVITEAFFGQGTRLTVV.

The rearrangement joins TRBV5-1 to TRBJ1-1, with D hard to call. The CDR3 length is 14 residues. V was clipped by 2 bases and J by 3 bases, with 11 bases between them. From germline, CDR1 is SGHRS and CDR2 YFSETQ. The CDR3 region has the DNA TGCGCCAGCAGCTTCGCTCCGGTGGACACTGAAGCTTTCTTT. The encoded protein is CASSFAPVDTEAFF. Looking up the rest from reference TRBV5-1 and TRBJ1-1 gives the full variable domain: KAGVTQTPRYLIKTRGQQVTLSCSPISGHRSVSWYQQTPGQGLQFLFEYFSETQRNKGNFPGRFSGRQFSNSRSEMNVSTLELGDSALYLCASSFAPVDTEAFFGQGTRLTVV.

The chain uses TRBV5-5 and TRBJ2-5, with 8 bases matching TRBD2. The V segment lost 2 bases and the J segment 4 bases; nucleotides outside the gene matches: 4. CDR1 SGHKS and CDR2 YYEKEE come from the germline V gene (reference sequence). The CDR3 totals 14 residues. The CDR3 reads CASSLAGARETQYF. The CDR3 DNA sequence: TGTGCCAGCAGCTTAGCGGGAGCTCGAGAGACCCAGTACTTC.

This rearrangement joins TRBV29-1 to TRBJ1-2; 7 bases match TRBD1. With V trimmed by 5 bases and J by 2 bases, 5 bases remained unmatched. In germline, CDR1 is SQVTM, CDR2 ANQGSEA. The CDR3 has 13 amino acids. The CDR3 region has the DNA TGCAGCGTTTCCGGGACAGTCAACTATGGCTACACCTTC. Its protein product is CSVSGTVNYGYTF.

The CDR3 region is CASSLDGVSNQPQHF. The CDR3 bases are TGCGCCAGCAGCTTGGATGGGGTATCCAATCAGCCCCAGCATTTT. The V call is TRBV5-1, the J call TRBJ1-5; unclear D gene. V gave up 0 bases and J gave up 3 bases, with 10 bases separating them. This CDR3 spans 15 amino acids. CDR1 is SGHRS, CDR2 YFSETQ, per germline.

The CDR3 bases are TGCGCCAGCAGCTTACAGGGGGCGCACACTGAAGCTTTCTTT. Translating it yields CASSLQGAHTEAFF. This chain links TRBV5-1 with TRBJ1-1; TRBD1 matches at 9 bases. CDR3 length equals 14 residues. Germline trimming cut 2 bases from V and 3 bases from J; bases unmatched to any gene: 2. CDR1 is SGHRS and CDR2 is YFSETQ in the germline V gene.

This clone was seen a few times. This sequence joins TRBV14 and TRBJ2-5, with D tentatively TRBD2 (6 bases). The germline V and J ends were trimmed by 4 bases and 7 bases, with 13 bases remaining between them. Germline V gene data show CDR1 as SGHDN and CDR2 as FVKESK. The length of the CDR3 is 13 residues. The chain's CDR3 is CASSPSGPRTQYF. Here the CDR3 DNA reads TGTGCCAGCAGCCCCAGCGGGCCACGGACCCAGTACTTC. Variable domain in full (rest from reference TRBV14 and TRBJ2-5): EAGVTQFPSHSVIEKGQTVTLRCDPISGHDNLYWYRRVMGKEIKFLLHFVKESKQDESGMPNNRFLAERTGGTYSTLKVQPAELEDSGVYFCASSPSGPRTQYFGPGTRLLVL.

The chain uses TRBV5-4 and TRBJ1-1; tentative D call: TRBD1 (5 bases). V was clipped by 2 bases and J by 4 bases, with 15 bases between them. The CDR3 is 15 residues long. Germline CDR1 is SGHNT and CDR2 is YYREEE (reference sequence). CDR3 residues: CASSFGGAGSTEAFF. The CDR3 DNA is TGTGCCAGCAGCTTTGGCGGGGCGGGGAGCACTGAAGCTTTCTTT.

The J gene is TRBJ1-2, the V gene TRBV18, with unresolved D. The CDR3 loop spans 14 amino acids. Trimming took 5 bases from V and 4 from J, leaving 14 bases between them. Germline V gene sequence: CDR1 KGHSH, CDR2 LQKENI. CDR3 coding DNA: TGTGCCAGCTCATCCTACACGGGAGCCTATGGCTACACCTTC. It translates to CASSSYTGAYGYTF.

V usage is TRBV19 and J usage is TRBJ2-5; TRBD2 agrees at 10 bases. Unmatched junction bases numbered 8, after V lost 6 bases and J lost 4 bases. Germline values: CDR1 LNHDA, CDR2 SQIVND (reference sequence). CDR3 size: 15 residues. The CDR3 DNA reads TGTGCCAGTAGCCGAGCGGGGGGGGATTTAGAGACCCAGTACTTC. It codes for CASSRAGGDLETQYF.

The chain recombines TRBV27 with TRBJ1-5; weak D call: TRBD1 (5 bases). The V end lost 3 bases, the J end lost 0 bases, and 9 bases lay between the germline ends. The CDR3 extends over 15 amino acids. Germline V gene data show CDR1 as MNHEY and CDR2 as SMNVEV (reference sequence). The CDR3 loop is CASSFEGYSNQPQHF. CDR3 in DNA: TGTGCCAGCAGTTTCGAGGGGTATAGCAATCAGCCCCAGCATTTT.

As DNA, the CDR3 is TGTGCCTGGAGTGTATTCCAAGGCGGCTACACCTTC. Translation: CAWSVFQGGYTF. The chain joins TRBV30 to TRBJ1-2; D not resolved. Trimming took off 0 bases at V and 8 bases at J, with 10 bases between the two ends. This CDR3 has 12 amino acids. Germline values: CDR1 GTSNPN, CDR2 SVGIG (reference sequence).

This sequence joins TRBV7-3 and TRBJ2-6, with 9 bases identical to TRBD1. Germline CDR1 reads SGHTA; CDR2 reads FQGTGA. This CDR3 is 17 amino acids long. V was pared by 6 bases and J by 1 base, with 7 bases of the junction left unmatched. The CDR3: CASRRGQGESGANVLTF. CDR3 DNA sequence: TGTGCCAGCAGGCGGGGACAGGGAGAATCTGGGGCCAACGTCCTGACTTTC.

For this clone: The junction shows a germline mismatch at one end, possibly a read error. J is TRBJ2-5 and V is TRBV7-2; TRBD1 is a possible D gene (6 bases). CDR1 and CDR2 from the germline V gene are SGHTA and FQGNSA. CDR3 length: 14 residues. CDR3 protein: CASSVQGFQGTQYF. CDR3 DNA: TGTGCCAGCAGCGTACAGGGATTCCAAGGGACCCAGTACTTC.

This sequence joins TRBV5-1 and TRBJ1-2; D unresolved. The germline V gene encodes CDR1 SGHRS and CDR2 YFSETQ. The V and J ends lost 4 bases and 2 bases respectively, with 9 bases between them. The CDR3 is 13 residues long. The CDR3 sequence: CASSPESNYGYTF. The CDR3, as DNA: TGCGCCAGCAGCCCAGAATCGAACTATGGCTACACCTTC.

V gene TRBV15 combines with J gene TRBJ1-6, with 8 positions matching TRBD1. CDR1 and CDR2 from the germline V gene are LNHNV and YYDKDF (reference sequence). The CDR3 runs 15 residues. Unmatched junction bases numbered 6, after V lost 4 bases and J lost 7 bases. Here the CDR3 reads CATSIMDRENSPLHF. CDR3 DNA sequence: TGTGCCACCAGCATTATGGACAGGGAGAATTCACCCCTCCACTTT.

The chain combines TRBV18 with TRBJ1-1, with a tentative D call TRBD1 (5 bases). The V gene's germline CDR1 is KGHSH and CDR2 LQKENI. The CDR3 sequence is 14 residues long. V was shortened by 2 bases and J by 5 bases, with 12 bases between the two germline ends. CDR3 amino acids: CASSPEVTETEAFF. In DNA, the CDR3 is TGTGCCAGCTCACCAGAGGTGACAGAGACTGAAGCTTTCTTT.

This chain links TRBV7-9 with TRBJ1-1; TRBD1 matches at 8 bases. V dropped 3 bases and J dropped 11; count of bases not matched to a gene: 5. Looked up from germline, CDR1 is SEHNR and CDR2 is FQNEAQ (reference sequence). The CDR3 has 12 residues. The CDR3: CASSLGQADAFF. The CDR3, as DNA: TGTGCCAGCAGCTTGGGACAGGCCGATGCTTTCTTT.

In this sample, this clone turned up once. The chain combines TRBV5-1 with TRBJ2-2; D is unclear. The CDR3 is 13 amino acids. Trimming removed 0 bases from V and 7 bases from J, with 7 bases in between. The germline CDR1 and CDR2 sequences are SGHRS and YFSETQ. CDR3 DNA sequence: TGCGCCAGCAGCTTGGGAGGTAACGGGGAGCTGTTTTTT. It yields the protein CASSLGGNGELFF.

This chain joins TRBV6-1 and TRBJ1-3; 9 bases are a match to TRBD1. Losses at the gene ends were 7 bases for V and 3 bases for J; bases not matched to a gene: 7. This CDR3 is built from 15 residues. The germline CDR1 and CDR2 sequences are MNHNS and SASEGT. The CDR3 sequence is CASTVTGGDGNTIYF. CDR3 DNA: TGTGCCAGCACCGTTACAGGGGGCGATGGAAACACCATATATTTT.